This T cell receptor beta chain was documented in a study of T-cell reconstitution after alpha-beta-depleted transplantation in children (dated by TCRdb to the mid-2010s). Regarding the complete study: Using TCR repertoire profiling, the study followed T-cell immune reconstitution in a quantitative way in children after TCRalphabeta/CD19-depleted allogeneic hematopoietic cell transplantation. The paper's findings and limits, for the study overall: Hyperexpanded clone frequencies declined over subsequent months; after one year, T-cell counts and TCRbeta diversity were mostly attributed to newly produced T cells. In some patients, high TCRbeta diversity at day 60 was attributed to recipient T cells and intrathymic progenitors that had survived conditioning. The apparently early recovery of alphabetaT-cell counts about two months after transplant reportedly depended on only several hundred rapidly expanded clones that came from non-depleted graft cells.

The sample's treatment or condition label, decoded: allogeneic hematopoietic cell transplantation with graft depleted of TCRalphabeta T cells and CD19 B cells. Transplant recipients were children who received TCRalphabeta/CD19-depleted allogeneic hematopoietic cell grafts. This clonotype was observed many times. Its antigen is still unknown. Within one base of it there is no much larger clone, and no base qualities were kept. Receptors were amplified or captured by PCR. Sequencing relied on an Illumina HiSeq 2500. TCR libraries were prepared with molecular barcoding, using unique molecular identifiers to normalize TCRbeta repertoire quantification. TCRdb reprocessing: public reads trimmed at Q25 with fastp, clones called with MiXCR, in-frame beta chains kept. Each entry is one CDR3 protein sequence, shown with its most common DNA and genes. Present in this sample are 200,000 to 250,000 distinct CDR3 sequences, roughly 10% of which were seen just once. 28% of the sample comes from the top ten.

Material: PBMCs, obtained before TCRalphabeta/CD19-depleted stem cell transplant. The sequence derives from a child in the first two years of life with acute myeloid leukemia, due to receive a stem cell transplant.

The nucleotide sequence is given as TGTGCCAGCAGCCCCCCGGGACTAGCGGGAGTACCTTACGAGCAGTACTTC. Its translation reads: CASSPPGLAGVPYEQYF. Rearrangement joined TRBV14 to TRBJ2-7, with TRBD2 matching 14 junction bases. The CDR3, from cysteine to phenylalanine, totals 17 residues. Only CDR3 DNA remains: 51 bases, in frame from the first base. V lost 4 bases and J lost 4 bases, and the count of bases not matched to a germline gene is 9. For CDR1 and CDR2, the germline V gene lists SGHDN and FVKESK.